Listed here are 16 T cell receptor beta chains from one sample, sequenced in a study of shared clonotypes between healthy human individuals. Method: immunoSEQ multiplex PCR; TCRdb's copy keeps in-frame clones and lacks some. This table holds approximately 470,000 clones, approximately 84% found once. Sequencing used PBMCs. The receptors were gathered from a woman in her forties in good health. Some clones in this sample may be carry-over from other donors' samples.

This rearrangement joins TRBV9 to TRBJ2-5; a possible D gene is TRBD2 (6 bases). V gave up 2 bases and J gave up 4 bases, with 12 bases separating them. CDR1 and CDR2 (germline): SGDLS, YYNGEE. This CDR3 region has 14 residues. The CDR3, as DNA: TGTGCCAGCAGCGTCAGCGGGTCCGGAGAGACCCAGTACTTC. It specifies CASSVSGSGETQYF.

With regard to this clone: The same CDR3 can be traced to other DNA sequences in this sample. V gene TRBV18 combines with J gene TRBJ2-1, with unresolved D. Per germline, CDR1 KGHSH and CDR2 LQKENI. V dropped 1 base and J dropped 0 bases, with 4 bases sitting between them. The CDR3 spans 14 residues. CDR3 sequence: CASSPQGSYNEQFF. As DNA, the CDR3 is TGTGCCAGCTCACCACAAGGCTCCTACAATGAGCAGTTCTTC.

The rearrangement links TRBV28 to TRBJ2-2; TRBD2 might be the D (5 bases). CDR3 length: 16 amino acids. The V gene lost 3 bases and the J gene lost 4 bases, with 15 bases spanning the gap. Germline loops: CDR1 MDHEN, CDR2 SYDVKM. The CDR3 region is CASSFLGTRGTGELFF. Written as DNA, the CDR3 is TGTGCCAGCAGTTTTCTGGGAACTAGAGGCACCGGGGAGCTGTTTTTT.

The J gene is TRBJ2-7, the V gene TRBV28; D is uncertain. Germline CDR1 MDHEN, CDR2 SYDVKM. The CDR3 spans 14 residues. The ends were cut back, 6 bases at V and 2 bases at J, with 14 bases in the middle. CDR3 loop: CASRLGPATYEQYF. CDR3 coding DNA: TGTGCCAGCAGACTCGGGCCTGCGACCTACGAGCAGTACTTC.

The gene calls are TRBV30 and TRBJ1-1; possibly TRBD1 for D (6 bases). The length of the CDR3 is 14 residues. Germline V lookup: CDR1 GTSNPN, CDR2 SVGIG (reference sequence). The ends were cut back, 4 bases at V and 4 bases at J, with 16 bases in the middle. The CDR3 nucleotides are TGTGCCTGGACGGCAGGGGTGTATGGCACTGAAGCTTTCTTT. It is translated as CAWTAGVYGTEAFF.

The chain has TRBV7-6 and TRBJ1-1, with TRBD1 identical over 7 bases. The CDR3 is 15 amino acids. CDR1 SGHVS and CDR2 FNYEAQ come from the germline V gene. With V trimmed by 2 bases and J by 1 base, 4 bases remained unmatched. CDR3 sequence reads: CASSLYGTENTEAFF. CDR3 DNA: TGTGCCAGCAGCTTATACGGGACAGAGAACACTGAAGCTTTCTTT.

Many counts were recorded for this clone. The chain joins TRBV28 to TRBJ2-5; 8 bases agree with TRBD2. Germline V gives CDR1 MDHEN, CDR2 SYDVKM. The ends lost 4 bases at V and 4 bases at J; junction bases unmatched: 8. CDR3 length equals 15 residues. CDR3 protein: CASSSEREYTETQYF. CDR3 coding DNA: TGTGCCAGCAGTTCGGAGCGGGAGTATACAGAGACCCAGTACTTC.

The chain combines TRBV6-5 with TRBJ2-4; 9 bases fit TRBD2. Germline V gene sequence: CDR1 MNHEY, CDR2 SVGAGI. The length of the CDR3 is 14 residues. Trimming removed 4 bases from V and 8 bases from J; junction bases left unmatched: 6. Here the CDR3 DNA reads TGTGCCAGCAGTTCGGGACTAGCAATGGACATTCAGTACTTC. Amino acid sequence: CASSSGLAMDIQYF.

In this sample, this clone turned up once. The chain employs TRBV18 and TRBJ2-3; D gene ambiguous. Germline-derived CDR1 and CDR2 are KGHSH and LQKENI. Trimming left V 0 bases short and J 4 bases short, with 8 bases between. The CDR3 has 14 residues. This chain's CDR3 is CASSPPHRADTQYF. The CDR3 DNA reads as TGTGCCAGCTCACCACCCCACCGGGCAGATACGCAGTATTTT.

This clone was observed a few times. The chain joins TRBV30 to TRBJ2-1, with 7 bases aligning to TRBD2. The CDR3 is 14 amino acids. V was clipped by 5 bases and J by 0 bases; unmatched bases: 4. Germline V gives CDR1 GTSNPN, CDR2 SVGIG (reference sequence). The CDR3 coding sequence is TGTGCCTGGCTGGGGGAGGGCTCCTACAATGAGCAGTTCTTC. It is translated as CAWLGEGSYNEQFF. Drawing the rest from reference TRBV30 and TRBJ2-1, the complete variable domain is SQTIHQWPATLVQPVGSPLSLECTVEGTSNPNLYWYRQAAGRGLQLLFYSVGIGQISSEVPQNLSASRPQDRQFILSSKKLLLSDSGFYLCAWLGEGSYNEQFFGPGTRLTVL.

Regarding this clone: This likely reflects a read error, since a far larger clone is one base away. The V and J genes are TRBV20-1 and TRBJ1-1; D unresolved. The CDR3 length is 11 residues. Germline CDR1 is DFQATT and CDR2 is SNEGSKA (reference sequence). The CDR3 reads CSTSMGLEAFF. As DNA, the CDR3 is TGCAGTACTAGCATGGGCCTTGAAGCTTTCTTT.

A word on this clone: A junction end diverges from the germline sequence, so it may reflect a read error. Other DNA sequences in this specimen translate into the identical CDR3. The chain joins TRBV10-3 to TRBJ1-2; 8 bases are a match to TRBD1. Germline V CDR1 and CDR2: ENHRY, SYGVKD. This CDR3 has 14 residues. The CDR3 DNA is TGTGCCATGGTAAGAGGACAGGGAGATAATGGCCACACATTC. Its protein product is CAMVRGQGDNGHTF.

As for this clone: Since a far larger clone is one base different, this is likely a read error. The chain carries TRBV19 and TRBJ1-1, with D possibly being TRBD1 (5 bases). CDR3 length: 13 residues. With 7 bases removed from V and 4 bases from J, the gap between germline ends came to 13 bases. Germline loops: CDR1 LNHDA, CDR2 SQIVND (reference sequence). CDR3 loop: CASMVGGTTEAFF. The CDR3 DNA sequence: TGTGCCAGTATGGTGGGGGGGACCACTGAAGCTTTCTTT.

Of note for this clone: A far larger clone lies a single base away; this is likely a read error. The J gene is TRBJ1-3, the V gene TRBV2; D is uncertain. The CDR3 length is 13 residues. CDR1 and CDR2 (germline): SNHLY, FYNNEI. The V gene lost 10 bases and the J gene lost 0 bases, with 10 bases spanning the gap. The CDR3 DNA sequence: TGTGCCACCCGGGCCCGCTCTGGAAACACCATATATTTT. Encoded protein: CATRARSGNTIYF.

The J gene is TRBJ1-1, the V gene TRBV19; TRBD1 aligns across 10 bases. The CDR3 spans 13 residues. Germline loops: CDR1 LNHDA, CDR2 SQIVND (reference sequence). V was pared by 6 bases and J by 8 bases, with 6 bases of the junction left unmatched. The DNA of the CDR3 is TGTGCCAGTAGGCCACCGGGACAGGGGGAAGCTTTCTTT. Its protein is CASRPPGQGEAFF. The full variable domain, rest sourced from reference TRBV19 and TRBJ1-1, is DGGITQSPKYLFRKEGQNVTLSCEQNLNHDAMYWYRQDPGQGLRLIYYSQIVNDFQKGDIAEGYSVSREKKESFPLTVTSAQKNPTAFYLCASRPPGQGEAFFGQGTRLTVV.

This clone came up a few times. CDR3 sequence reads: CASNLGDRFTGELFF. CDR3 bases: TGTGCCAGTAATTTGGGGGATCGGTTCACCGGGGAGCTGTTTTTT. V is TRBV19 and J is TRBJ2-2; D may correspond to TRBD1 or TRBD2 (5 bases each). The CDR3 has 15 amino acids. The germline V and J ends were trimmed by 7 bases and 4 bases, with 16 bases remaining between them. Germline CDR1 LNHDA, CDR2 SQIVND (reference sequence).